The 19 T cell receptor beta chains listed next were all sequenced from one sample in a study of cytomegalovirus exposure and HLA in healthy donors. Primers: 60 Vbeta forward and 13 Jbeta reverse. Sequencing used immunoSEQ multiplex PCR; TCRdb keeps in-frame clones, though not all of them. The table has some 200,000 clones, 80% to 85% seen once. The sequencing sample was made of PBMCs. The receptors come from a woman between 50 and 59 years old in good health and CMV-seropositive.

V usage is TRBV11-1 and J usage is TRBJ2-2; 9 bases are shared with TRBD2. The CDR3 extends over 15 amino acids. Germline loops: CDR1 SGHAT, CDR2 FQDESV (reference sequence). V was clipped by 5 bases and J by 4 bases; unmatched bases: 5. The CDR3 DNA sequence: TGTGCCAGCAGCCCGGGACTAGCTGGCACCGGGGAGCTGTTTTTT. Translated, it gives CASSPGLAGTGELFF.

This sequence joins TRBV19 and TRBJ2-3, with 9 nucleotides matching TRBD2. The CDR3 loop spans 15 amino acids. After removal of 4 bases from V and 6 bases from J, the junction contained 8 bases not matched to a gene. Germline loops: CDR1 LNHDA, CDR2 SQIVND (reference sequence). The CDR3 DNA reads TGTGCCAGTAGTAAGGCAGGGACTAGCTGGGATACGCAGTATTTT. Translating it yields CASSKAGTSWDTQYF.

The chain joins TRBV28 to TRBJ2-7, with 9 bases aligning to TRBD1. Germline V gene lookup returns CDR1 MDHEN and CDR2 SYDVKM. V shed 6 bases, J shed 0 bases, and the junction held 9 bases outside the gene matches. The CDR3 totals 16 residues. In DNA, the CDR3 is TGTGCCAGCAGCCAACGGGACAGGGCCTTCTCCTACGAGCAGTACTTC. Residues: CASSQRDRAFSYEQYF. Combining the CDR3 with reference TRBV28 and TRBJ2-7 gives the whole variable domain DVKVTQSSRYLVKRTGEKVFLECVQDMDHENMFWYRQDPGLGLRLIYFSYDVKMKEKGDIPEGYSVSREKKERFSLILESASTNQTSMYLCASSQRDRAFSYEQYFGPGTRLTVT.

The sample holds one count of this clone. The chain recombines TRBV5-4 with TRBJ2-3; TRBD2 agrees at 7 bases. CDR1 SGHNT and CDR2 YYREEE come from the germline V gene (reference sequence). The junction had 10 bases not matched to a gene; V was cut back by 6 bases and J by 3 bases. The CDR3 totals 15 residues. The CDR3 here is CASTEGRGRTDTQYF. The CDR3 DNA follows: TGTGCCAGCACCGAAGGGAGGGGACGTACAGATACGCAGTATTTT. Drawing the rest from reference TRBV5-4 and TRBJ2-3, the complete variable domain is ETGVTQSPTHLIKTRGQQVTLRCSSQSGHNTVSWYQQALGQGPQFIFQYYREEENGRGNFPPRFSGLQFPNYSSELNVNALELDDSALYLCASTEGRGRTDTQYFGPGTRLTVL.

The chain combines TRBV30 with TRBJ1-5; 9 bases align to TRBD1. Germline trimming cut 0 bases from V and 1 base from J; bases unmatched to any gene: 10. There are 18 residues in the CDR3. CDR1 is GTSNPN and CDR2 is SVGIG in the germline V gene (reference sequence). The CDR3 here is CAWSVGDRAPYSNQPQHF. CDR3 sequence (DNA): TGTGCCTGGAGTGTAGGGGACAGGGCCCCTTACAGCAATCAGCCCCAGCATTTT.

V is TRBV7-2 and J is TRBJ1-4, with a tentative D call TRBD1 (6 bases). CDR3 length equals 16 residues. V was pared by 4 bases and J by 7 bases, with 19 bases between. Germline V CDR1 and CDR2: SGHTA, FQGNSA. The CDR3 spells CASSSARTAGREKLFF. CDR3 nucleotides: TGTGCCAGCAGCTCGGCCCGGACAGCCGGGCGTGAAAAACTGTTTTTT.

This clone was seen more than once but under ten times. The chain joins TRBV27 to TRBJ2-1, with D maybe TRBD2 (6 bases). The CDR3 is made up of 12 amino acids. V lost 5 bases to trimming and J lost 8 bases, with 10 bases between them. Germline V gene sequence: CDR1 MNHEY, CDR2 SMNVEV (reference sequence). The CDR3 region has the DNA TGTGCCAGCAGTGACCGGGGGTATGAGCAGTTCTTC. Its protein is CASSDRGYEQFF.

This CDR3 is CASSGRGLGETQYF. The CDR3, as DNA: TGTGCCAGCAGTGGAAGGGGGCTGGGGGAGACCCAGTACTTC. The V and J genes are TRBV6-1 and TRBJ2-5; TRBD1 aligns across 7 bases. This CDR3 spans 14 amino acids. V lost 4 bases to trimming and J lost 5 bases; unmatched junction nucleotides: 7. Germline V lookup: CDR1 MNHNS, CDR2 SASEGT.

V usage is TRBV25-1 and J usage is TRBJ2-7; TRBD1 is a possible D gene (5 bases). V was clipped by 4 bases and J by 6 bases, with 10 bases between them. The V gene's germline CDR1 is MGHDK and CDR2 SYGVNS. The CDR3 consists of 12 residues. This CDR3 reads CASSGLGAEQYF. CDR3 bases: TGTGCCAGCAGTGGCTTAGGGGCCGAGCAGTACTTC.

The V gene is TRBV7-3, the J gene TRBJ2-3; D unresolved. The CDR3 has 14 residues. Germline V gene data show CDR1 as SGHTA and CDR2 as FQGTGA. Trimming removed 2 bases at V and 2 bases at J, with 8 bases between. The CDR3 DNA follows: TGTGCCAGCAGCTTAGCGGCCTACACAGATACGCAGTATTTT. Encoded protein: CASSLAAYTDTQYF.

The V call is TRBV11-2, the J call TRBJ2-1, with TRBD2 matching 10 bases. Trimming took 0 bases from V and 7 from J; bases not matched to a gene: 3. Germline V gene sequence: CDR1 SGHAT, CDR2 FQNNGV. CDR3 length equals 15 residues. CDR3 in DNA: TGTGCCAGCAGCTTAGAGGCTAGCGGGAGAAATGAGCAGTTCTTC. Translation gives CASSLEASGRNEQFF.

Notes on this clone: One junction end disagrees with the germline gene, perhaps due to a read error. The chain carries TRBV19 and TRBJ2-1, with D maybe TRBD1 (5 bases). CDR1 and CDR2 from the germline V gene are LNHDA and SQIVND (reference sequence). The length of the CDR3 is 12 residues. The DNA for the CDR3 is TGTGCCAGTAGCAGACAGTACAGTGAGCAGTTCTTC. This translates into CASSRQYSEQFF.

The gene calls are TRBV2 and TRBJ2-6; 8 bases fit TRBD1. Germline V CDR1 and CDR2: SNHLY, FYNNEI. The V gene end was trimmed by 6 bases and the J gene end by 2 bases; junction bases not matched to a gene: 6. The CDR3 totals 16 residues. The CDR3 loop is CASSDRGVAGANVLTF. CDR3 DNA sequence: TGTGCCAGCAGCGACAGGGGAGTAGCTGGGGCCAACGTCCTGACTTTC.

This clone was counted only a few times. This rearrangement joins TRBV18 to TRBJ1-2; 7 bases map to TRBD1. Trimming removed 3 bases from V and 4 bases from J; junction bases left unmatched: 26. CDR1 is KGHSH and CDR2 is LQKENI in the germline V gene. The CDR3 is 21 amino acids. CDR3: CASSPLTPTGAKGTYGYGYTF. The CDR3 DNA sequence: TGTGCCAGCTCACCGCTTACACCCACAGGGGCCAAGGGGACCTACGGCTATGGCTACACCTTC.

CDR3 region: CASSLIDNEQFF. CDR3 DNA: TGTGCCAGCAGCTTAATCGACAATGAGCAGTTCTTC. The V gene is TRBV5-5, the J gene TRBJ2-1; no definite D call. V lost 2 bases and J 5 bases, leaving 5 bases between the germline ends. The germline V gene encodes CDR1 SGHKS and CDR2 YYEKEE (reference sequence). The CDR3 length is 12 residues.

The V and J genes are TRBV11-2 and TRBJ1-3; 8 bases align to TRBD1. The CDR3 sequence is 14 residues long. Germline lookup yields CDR1 SGHAT and CDR2 FQNNGV. With 5 bases clipped from V and 4 bases from J, the junction kept 4 bases outside the gene matches. CDR3 sequence (DNA): TGTGCCAGCAGCCCGACAGGGGACGGAAACACCATATATTTT. Amino acids: CASSPTGDGNTIYF.

This clone was detected a few times. The chain couples TRBV7-3 to TRBJ2-7; TRBD1 is a possible D gene (6 bases). Germline loops: CDR1 SGHTA, CDR2 FQGTGA. The length of the CDR3 is 13 residues. Between the trimmed V and J ends, which lost 5 bases and 3 bases, there was a span of 11 bases. The CDR3 nucleotides read TGTGCCAGCAGCGGGGACACCTTCTACGAGCAGTACTTC. As protein: CASSGDTFYEQYF.

The table lists this clone with a count of one. The chain has TRBV7-9 and TRBJ2-5, with D maybe TRBD2 (6 bases). The closer fit of TRBJ2-7 to the DNA end suggests the J call may be wrong. The CDR3 loop spans 15 amino acids. The germline V gene has CDR1 SEHNR and CDR2 FQNEAQ (reference sequence). CDR3 amino acids: CASSSAGGGLYEQYF. The CDR3 bases are TGTGCCAGCAGCTCGGCCGGGGGAGGACTCTACGAGCAGTACTTC.

This chain connects TRBV27 to TRBJ2-4; TRBD1 agrees at 9 bases. CDR1 and CDR2 (germline): MNHEY, SMNVEV (reference sequence). V trimming: 5 bases; J trimming: 6 bases; junction bases outside the gene matches: 5. The CDR3 loop spans 14 amino acids. The CDR3 DNA follows: TGTGCCAGCAGTCCACCGGGACAGGGAAACATTCAGTACTTC. The encoded protein is CASSPPGQGNIQYF.